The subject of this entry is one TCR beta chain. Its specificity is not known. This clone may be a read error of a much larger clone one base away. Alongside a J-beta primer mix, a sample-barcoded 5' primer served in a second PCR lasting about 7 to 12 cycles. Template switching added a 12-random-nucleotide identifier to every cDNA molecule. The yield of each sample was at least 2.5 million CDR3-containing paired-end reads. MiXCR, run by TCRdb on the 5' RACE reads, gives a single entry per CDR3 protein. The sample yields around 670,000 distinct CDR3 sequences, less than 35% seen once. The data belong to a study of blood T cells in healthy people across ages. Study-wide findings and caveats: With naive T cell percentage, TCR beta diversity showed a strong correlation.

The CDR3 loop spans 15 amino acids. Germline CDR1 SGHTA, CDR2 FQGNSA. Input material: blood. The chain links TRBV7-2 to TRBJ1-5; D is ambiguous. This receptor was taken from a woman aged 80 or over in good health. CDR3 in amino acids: CASSEGRNLNQPRHF. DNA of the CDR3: TGTGCCAGCAGCGAAGGACGGAACCTAAATCAGCCCCGGCATTTT.